Presented here are 10 T cell receptor beta chains from one specimen sequenced in a study of Ad26.COV2.S vaccination and SARS-CoV-2 variants. TCRdb's copy holds only in-frame clones and misses some; the assay was immunoSEQ multiplex PCR. There are fewer than 400,000 clones in the sample; roughly nine tenths occur only once, and approximately 3.7% lies in the top ten. The sample's treatment: some 19 received Ad26.COV2.S at low or high dose, single or two shots; roughly five received placebo; per-sample allocation not given. Sampling was done on day 63 after the first vaccine or placebo injection. The input for sequencing was peripheral blood, taken in a trial of Ad26.COV2.S vaccine versus placebo. The receptors shown here come from a person between 18 and 65 years old who received the Ad26.COV2.S COVID-19 vaccine or a placebo.

The chain carries TRBV5-3 and TRBJ2-7, with TRBD1 matching over 9 bases. TRBV5-3 is labeled an ORF, and its function is uncertain. V dropped 8 bases and J dropped 3; count of bases not matched to a gene: 6. The CDR3 covers 13 residues. CDR3 protein: CARLQGAFYEQYF. The CDR3 coding sequence is TGTGCCAGGTTACAGGGGGCCTTCTACGAGCAGTACTTC.

This chain uses TRBV15 with TRBJ1-5, with TRBD1 as a possible D gene (5 bases). V was trimmed by 9 bases and J by 4 bases, leaving 16 bases between them. This CDR3 comprises 14 residues. Germline V gives CDR1 LNHNV, CDR2 YYDKDF (reference sequence). The CDR3 is CATATLGLNQPQHF. The CDR3 DNA follows: TGTGCCACAGCCACTTTGGGGCTTAATCAGCCCCAGCATTTT. The entire variable domain, with the rest obtained from reference TRBV15 and TRBJ1-5, is as follows: DAMVIQNPRYQVTQFGKPVTLSCSQTLNHNVMYWYQQKSSQAPKLLFHYYDKDFNNEADTPDNFQSRRPNTSFCFLDIRSPGLGDTAMYLCATATLGLNQPQHFGDGTRLSIL.

In DNA, the CDR3 is TGCGCCAGCAGGGCAGGACATTCGGCTAGCACTGAAGCTTTCTTT. Translated, it gives CASRAGHSASTEAFF. The chain links TRBV5-1 to TRBJ1-1, with D possibly matching TRBD1 (5 bases). V was pared by 5 bases and J by 4 bases, with 18 bases between. The germline CDR1 and CDR2 sequences are SGHRS and YFSETQ. The CDR3 extends over 15 amino acids.

The sample holds a few counts of this clone. This rearrangement joins TRBV5-3 to TRBJ2-2; D remains ambiguous. TRBV5-3 is annotated as an ORF whose role is uncertain. Trimming left V 3 bases short and J 5 bases short, with 11 bases between. The CDR3 covers 14 residues. The CDR3 DNA sequence: TGTGCCAGAAGCTCGATGGGTGGAACCGGGGAGCTGTTTTTT. Protein product: CARSSMGGTGELFF.

This chain uses TRBV5-1 with TRBJ1-1, with 7 nucleotides matching TRBD1. V trimming: 0 bases; J trimming: 6 bases; junction bases outside the gene matches: 5. The length of the CDR3 is 14 residues. The germline V gene has CDR1 SGHRS and CDR2 YFSETQ. CDR3 residues: CASSLGDSASEAFF. In DNA, the CDR3 is TGCGCCAGCAGCTTGGGGGACAGTGCTTCTGAAGCTTTCTTT.

The V gene is TRBV12-5, the J gene TRBJ1-2, with D unresolved. CDR3 length: 13 residues. Germline V gene sequence: CDR1 LGHNT, CDR2 FRNRAP. Trimming cost V 6 bases and J 5 bases, with 13 bases left between them. The CDR3 is CASGLAIDYGYTF. The CDR3, as DNA: TGTGCTAGTGGCCTGGCCATTGATTATGGCTACACCTTC.

This sequence joins TRBV7-8 and TRBJ1-1; no definite D call. Germline CDR1 and CDR2: SGHVS and FQNEAQ. This CDR3 spans 13 amino acids. V was clipped by 6 bases and J by 4 bases, with 12 bases between them. CDR3 nucleotide sequence: TGTGCCAGCAGTAAGGGAAGGAGCACTGAAGCTTTCTTT. Amino acids: CASSKGRSTEAFF.

The V call is TRBV7-9, the J call TRBJ2-5, with D hard to call. The CDR3 runs to 13 residues. Trimming removed 1 base from V and 13 bases from J, with 16 bases in between. Germline V gene data show CDR1 as SEHNR and CDR2 as FQNEAQ (reference sequence). This chain's CDR3 is CASSLVTLRPAYF. CDR3 coding DNA: TGTGCCAGCAGCTTAGTTACCCTTCGGCCGGCGTACTTC.

The gene calls are TRBV6-6 and TRBJ2-1; D is unresolved. V lost 6 bases and J 9 bases, leaving 12 bases between the germline ends. CDR3 length: 12 amino acids. The germline V gene encodes CDR1 MNHNY and CDR2 SVGAGI (reference sequence). The CDR3 DNA is TGTGCCAGCAGCTACCTCGTCGGTGAGCAGTTCTTC. It translates to CASSYLVGEQFF.

This chain connects TRBV5-1 to TRBJ1-2; 10 bases agree with TRBD1. The CDR3 spans 14 residues. V dropped 3 bases and J dropped 5; count of bases not matched to a gene: 4. Per the germline V gene, CDR1 is SGHRS and CDR2 is YFSETQ. The CDR3 reads CASSSGTGDYGYTF. In nucleotides, the CDR3 is TGCGCCAGCAGCTCCGGGACAGGGGATTATGGCTACACCTTC.